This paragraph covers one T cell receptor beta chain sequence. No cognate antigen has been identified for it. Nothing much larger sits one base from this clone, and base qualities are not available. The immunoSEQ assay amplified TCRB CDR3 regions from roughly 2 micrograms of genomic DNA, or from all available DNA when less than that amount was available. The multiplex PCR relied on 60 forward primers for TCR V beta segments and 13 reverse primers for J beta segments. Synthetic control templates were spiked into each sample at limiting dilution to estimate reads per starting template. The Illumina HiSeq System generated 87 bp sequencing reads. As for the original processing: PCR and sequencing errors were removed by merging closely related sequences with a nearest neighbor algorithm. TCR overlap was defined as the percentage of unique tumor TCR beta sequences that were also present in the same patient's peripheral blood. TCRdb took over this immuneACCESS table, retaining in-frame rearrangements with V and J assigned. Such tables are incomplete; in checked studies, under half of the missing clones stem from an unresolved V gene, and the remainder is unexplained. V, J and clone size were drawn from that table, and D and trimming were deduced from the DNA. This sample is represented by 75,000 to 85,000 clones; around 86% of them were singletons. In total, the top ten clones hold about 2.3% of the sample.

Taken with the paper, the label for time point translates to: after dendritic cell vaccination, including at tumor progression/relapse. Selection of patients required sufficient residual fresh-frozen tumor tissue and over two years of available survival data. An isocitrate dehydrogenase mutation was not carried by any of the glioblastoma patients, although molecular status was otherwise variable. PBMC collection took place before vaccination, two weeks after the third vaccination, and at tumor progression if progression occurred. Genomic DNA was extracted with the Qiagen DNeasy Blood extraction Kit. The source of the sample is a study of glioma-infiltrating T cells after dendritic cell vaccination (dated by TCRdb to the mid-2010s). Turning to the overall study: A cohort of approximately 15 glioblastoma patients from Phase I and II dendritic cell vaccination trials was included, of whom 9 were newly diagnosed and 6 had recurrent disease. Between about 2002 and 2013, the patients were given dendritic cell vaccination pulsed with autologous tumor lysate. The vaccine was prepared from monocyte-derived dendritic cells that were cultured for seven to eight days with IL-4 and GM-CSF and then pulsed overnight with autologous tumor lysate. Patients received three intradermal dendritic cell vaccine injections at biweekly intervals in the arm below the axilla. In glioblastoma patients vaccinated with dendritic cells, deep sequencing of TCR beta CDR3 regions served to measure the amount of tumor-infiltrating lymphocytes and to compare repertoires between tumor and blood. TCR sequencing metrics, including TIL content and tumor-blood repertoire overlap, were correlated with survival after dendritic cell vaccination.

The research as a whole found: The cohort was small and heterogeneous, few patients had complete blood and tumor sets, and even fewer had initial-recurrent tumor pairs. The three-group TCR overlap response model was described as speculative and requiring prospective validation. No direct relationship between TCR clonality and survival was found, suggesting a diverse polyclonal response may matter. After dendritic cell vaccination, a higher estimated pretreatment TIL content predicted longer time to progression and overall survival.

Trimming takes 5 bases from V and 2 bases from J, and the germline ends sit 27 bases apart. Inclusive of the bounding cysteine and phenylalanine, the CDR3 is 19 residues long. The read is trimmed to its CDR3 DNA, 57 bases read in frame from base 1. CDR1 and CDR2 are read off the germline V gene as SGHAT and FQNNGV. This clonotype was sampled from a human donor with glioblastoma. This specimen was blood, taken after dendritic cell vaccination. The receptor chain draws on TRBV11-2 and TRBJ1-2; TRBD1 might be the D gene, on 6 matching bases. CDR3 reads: CASSHIREGRKRGNYGYTF. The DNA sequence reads TGTGCCAGCAGCCATATCCGGGAAGGGCGGAAAAGGGGGAACTATGGCTACACCTTC.